The rows below give T cell receptor beta chains drawn from one sample of a study of blood T cell repertoires in COVID-19. Clones were read by immunoSEQ multiplex PCR, and TCRdb kept only the in-frame ones, dropping some. This table has 65,000 to 80,000 clones, around nine tenths appearing once. Sequenced: peripheral blood. These receptor sequences come from a human donor in a cohort sampled during active COVID-19. The CDR3 runs from the conserved cysteine through the conserved F or W.

V gene	J gene	CDR3 length	CDR3 protein
TRBV12-3/TRBV12-4	TRBJ2-5	13	CASTFGRQETQYF
TRBV5-4	TRBJ2-3	16	CASSFLLAGGTDTQYF
TRBV6-5	TRBJ1-1	14	CASSYLRGLTEAFF
TRBV4-2	TRBJ2-2	14	CASSQEEDTGELFF
TRBV27	TRBJ2-2	20	CASSSPYARLGRAGTGELFF
TRBV6-5	TRBJ1-4	12	CARDRDGEKLFF
TRBV29-1	TRBJ2-1	14	CSVEPGGPHNEQFF
TRBV9	TRBJ2-7	15	CASSVAGTNSYEQYF
TRBV4-3	TRBJ2-1	14	CASSQGPPYNEQFF
TRBV10-3	TRBJ1-6	13	CAISEHDNSPLHF
TRBV11-3	TRBJ1-5	13	CASLSGVDQPQHF
TRBV18	TRBJ2-7	14	CASSPQGGADEQYF
TRBV6-4	TRBJ1-2	16	CASKETGGFPNYGYTF
TRBV7-2	TRBJ1-2	14	CASSLVWANYGYTF
TRBV11-2	TRBJ2-5	15	CASSLVKTGEETQYF
TRBV10-3	TRBJ2-3	16	CATRPGAGGLTDTQYF
TRBV7-6	TRBJ2-1	13	CASSLAGANEQFF
TRBV29-1	TRBJ2-7	12	CSVGDSPYEQYF
TRBV4-3	TRBJ1-4	21	CASSQEILRDTVSATNEKLFF
TRBV29-1	TRBJ2-2	14	CSALDRANTGELFF
TRBV5-5	TRBJ1-2	13	CASSLNSNYGYTF
TRBV5-5	TRBJ1-5	13	CASSLRRDQPQHF
TRBV6-2/TRBV6-3	TRBJ2-2	21	CASSYPSGTRQQKRETGELFF
TRBV21-1	TRBJ1-6	20	CASSKGSRGGRSSYNSPLHF
TRBV7-9	TRBJ1-5	18	CASSPGGGATDSNQPQHF
TRBV12-3/TRBV12-4	TRBJ1-1	12	CASRPADTEAFF
TRBV11-2	TRBJ2-3	12	CASSLSINTQYF
TRBV19	TRBJ1-3	16	CASSVPQGFSGNTIYF
TRBV5-4	TRBJ2-5	14	CASSLAGGQETQYF
TRBV9	TRBJ2-2	13	CASSVGLSGELFF
TRBV3-1/TRBV3-2	TRBJ2-7	12	CASSQSAYEQYF
TRBV7-2	TRBJ2-1	15	CASSPGSGGYNEQFF
TRBV25-1	TRBJ1-2	15	CATYQSGVPNYGYTF
TRBV30	TRBJ2-5	12	CAWSVQGETQYF
TRBV7-2	TRBJ1-5	16	CASSTWTGGSNQPQHF
TRBV11-3	TRBJ2-2	14	CASSQQQGTGELFF
TRBV6-5	TRBJ1-2	15	CASSPQGGANYGYTF
TRBV20-1	TRBJ1-4	11	CSARVFEKLFF
TRBV7-9	TRBJ1-4	18	CASSLGSGGSDRNEKLFF
TRBV6-1	TRBJ1-1	10	CASSETGGFF
TRBV19	TRBJ2-3	14	CASRTNLITDTQYF
TRBV6-5	TRBJ2-1	15	CASRNTGTGGNEQFF
TRBV13	TRBJ2-7	16	CASSFLAGPGDYEQYF
TRBV4-3	TRBJ2-6	15	CASSQDLVGANVLTF
TRBV5-4	TRBJ1-5	14	CASSPGGRNQPQHF
TRBV5-4	TRBJ2-1	16	CASSPRLAGVYNEQFF
TRBV4-2	TRBJ1-1	15	CASSQAGQGNTEAFF
TRBV12-3/TRBV12-4	TRBJ1-1	12	CASSPPRTEAFF